Following are 9 T cell receptor beta chains from one sample sequenced in a study of CD8 T cells in ankylosing spondylitis. Findings and caveats of the study: A TCR beta motif made of about eight highly homologous variants seemed typical of ankylosing spondylitis blood.

Their antigen targets remain unknown. Using its own MiXCR run on the 5' RACE reads, TCRdb lists one record per CDR3 protein. This sample has approximately 400,000 distinct CDR3 sequences, with 25% to 30% found just once. Material for sequencing was blood, either unsorted or a sorted T cell fraction (not recorded which). The receptors come from a male donor with ankylosing spondylitis.

The chain has TRBV20-1 and TRBJ2-4; 7 nucleotides match TRBD1. The CDR3 has 14 amino acids. Per the germline V gene, CDR1 is DFQATT and CDR2 is SNEGSKA (reference sequence). V dropped 4 bases and J dropped 3; count of bases not matched to a gene: 6. The CDR3 loop is CSATTQGDKNIQYF. The CDR3 DNA reads as TGCAGTGCTACCACCCAGGGGGACAAAAACATTCAGTACTTC.

Only a few counts were recorded for this clonotype. The gene calls are TRBV20-1 and TRBJ1-1; D is uncertain. CDR1 is DFQATT and CDR2 is SNEGSKA in the germline V gene (reference sequence). Trimming shortened V by 0 bases and J by 6 bases, and 11 bases separated the two germline ends. This CDR3 has 13 amino acids. The CDR3, as DNA: TGCAGTGCTAGAGATAATGTTTACGCTGAAGCTTTCTTT. Its translation: CSARDNVYAEAFF.

This clonotype has a count of ten or more. The gene calls are TRBV12-3 or TRBV12-4 and TRBJ2-7, with a tentative D call TRBD1 (5 bases). V was trimmed by 6 bases and J by 6 bases, leaving 18 bases between them. The CDR3 length is 14 residues. This chain's CDR3 is CASRRGLEAIEQYF. As DNA, the CDR3 is TGTGCCAGCAGAAGGGGATTAGAAGCCATCGAGCAGTACTTC.

This clonotype has only a few counts. This chain connects TRBV18 to TRBJ1-1; TRBD1 agrees at 7 bases. There are 15 residues in the CDR3. Germline values: CDR1 KGHSH, CDR2 LQKENI. The V gene end was trimmed by 2 bases and the J gene end by 1 base; junction bases not matched to a gene: 4. The CDR3 loop reads CASSPNRGSNTEAFF. The CDR3 nucleotides are TGTGCCAGCTCACCAAACAGGGGATCGAACACTGAAGCTTTCTTT. Full variable domain (remainder filled in from reference TRBV18 and TRBJ1-1): NAGVMQNPRHLVRRRGQEARLRCSPMKGHSHVYWYRQLPEEGLKFMVYLQKENIIDESGMPKERFSAEFPKEGPSILRIQQVVRGDSAAYFCASSPNRGSNTEAFFGQGTRLTVV.

The gene calls are TRBV18 and TRBJ2-3; D remains ambiguous. V was trimmed by 3 bases and J by 2 bases, leaving 6 bases between them. CDR1 is KGHSH, CDR2 LQKENI, per germline. The CDR3 runs to 13 residues. The CDR3 DNA reads TGTGCCAGCTCACCCTTTGACACAGATACGCAGTATTTT. The encoded protein is CASSPFDTDTQYF.

This clonotype has just a few counts. The J gene is TRBJ2-7, the V gene TRBV12-3 or TRBV12-4; TRBD2 is a possible D gene (6 bases). The CDR3 extends over 12 amino acids. V lost 7 bases and J 1 base, leaving 8 bases between the germline ends. CDR3 sequence (DNA): TGTGCCAGCATTCGGGGGTCCTACGAGCAGTACTTC. It encodes CASIRGSYEQYF.

The rearrangement joins TRBV29-1 to TRBJ2-1, with 7 positions matching TRBD2. Germline-derived CDR1 and CDR2 are SQVTM and ANQGSEA. The CDR3 length is 12 residues. V shed 4 bases, J shed 6 bases, and the junction held 3 bases outside the gene matches. In DNA form, the CDR3 reads TGCAGCGTTGCTGCTAGCGGCAATGAGCAGTTCTTC. Encoded protein: CSVAASGNEQFF.

This chain links TRBV18 with TRBJ1-1; D call uncertain. The CDR3 has 14 amino acids. The V end was cut by 4 bases, the J end by 2 bases, with 11 bases between. Germline CDR1 is KGHSH and CDR2 is LQKENI. The chain's CDR3 is CASSRREENTEAFF. As DNA, the CDR3 is TGTGCCAGCTCACGGAGGGAGGAAAACACTGAAGCTTTCTTT.

The J gene is TRBJ1-2, the V gene TRBV21-1; TRBD1, the table's D call, lacks a check against the DNA. TRBV21-1 is listed as a pseudogene. This CDR3 has 15 amino acids. CDR3 protein: CASSKSGTANYGYTF. In DNA, the CDR3 is TGTGCCAGCAGCAAGTCCGGGACAGCTAACTATGGCTACACCTTC.